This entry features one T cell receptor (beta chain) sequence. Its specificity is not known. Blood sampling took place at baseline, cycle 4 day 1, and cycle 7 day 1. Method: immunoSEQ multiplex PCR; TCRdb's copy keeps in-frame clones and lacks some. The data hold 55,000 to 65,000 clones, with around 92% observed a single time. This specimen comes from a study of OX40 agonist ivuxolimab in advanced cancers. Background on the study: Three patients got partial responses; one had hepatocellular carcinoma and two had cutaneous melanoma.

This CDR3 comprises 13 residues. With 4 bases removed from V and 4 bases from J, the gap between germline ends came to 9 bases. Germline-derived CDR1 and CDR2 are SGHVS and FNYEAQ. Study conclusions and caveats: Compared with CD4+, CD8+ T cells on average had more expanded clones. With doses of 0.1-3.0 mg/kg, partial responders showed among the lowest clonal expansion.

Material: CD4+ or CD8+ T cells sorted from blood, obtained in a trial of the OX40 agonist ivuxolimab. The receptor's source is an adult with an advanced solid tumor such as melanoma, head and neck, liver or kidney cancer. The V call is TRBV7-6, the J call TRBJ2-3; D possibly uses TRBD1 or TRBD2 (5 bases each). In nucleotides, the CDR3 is TGTGCCAGCAGCTCTAGGGGACCAGATACGCAGTATTTT. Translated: CASSSRGPDTQYF.